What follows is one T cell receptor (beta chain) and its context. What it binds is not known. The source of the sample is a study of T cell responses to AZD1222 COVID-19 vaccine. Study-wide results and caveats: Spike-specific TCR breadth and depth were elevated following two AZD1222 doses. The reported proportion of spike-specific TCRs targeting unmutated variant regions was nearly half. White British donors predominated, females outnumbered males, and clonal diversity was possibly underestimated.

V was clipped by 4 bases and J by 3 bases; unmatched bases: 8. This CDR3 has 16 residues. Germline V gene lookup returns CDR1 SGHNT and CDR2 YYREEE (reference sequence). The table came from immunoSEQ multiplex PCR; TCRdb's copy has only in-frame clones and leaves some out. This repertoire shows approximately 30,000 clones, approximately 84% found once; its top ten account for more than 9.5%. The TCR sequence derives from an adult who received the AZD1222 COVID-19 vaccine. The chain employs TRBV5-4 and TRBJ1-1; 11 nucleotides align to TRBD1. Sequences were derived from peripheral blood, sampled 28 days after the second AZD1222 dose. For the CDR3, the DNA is TGTGCCAGCAGCCCGAGGACAGGGGGCGTTGACACTGAAGCTTTCTTT. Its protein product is CASSPRTGGVDTEAFF. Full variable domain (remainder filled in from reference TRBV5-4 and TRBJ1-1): ETGVTQSPTHLIKTRGQQVTLRCSSQSGHNTVSWYQQALGQGPQFIFQYYREEENGRGNFPPRFSGLQFPNYSSELNVNALELDDSALYLCASSPRTGGVDTEAFFGQGTRLTVV.